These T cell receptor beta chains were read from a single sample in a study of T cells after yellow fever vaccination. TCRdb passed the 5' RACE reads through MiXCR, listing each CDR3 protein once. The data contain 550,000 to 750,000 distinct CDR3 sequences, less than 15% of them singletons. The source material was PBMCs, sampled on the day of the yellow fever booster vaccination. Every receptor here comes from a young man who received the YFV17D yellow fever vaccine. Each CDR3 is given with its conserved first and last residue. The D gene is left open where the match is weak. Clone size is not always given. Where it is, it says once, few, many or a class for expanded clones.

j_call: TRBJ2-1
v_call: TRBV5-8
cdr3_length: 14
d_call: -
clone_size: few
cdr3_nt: TGTGCCAGCAGCTTTGCGGGACTCTACAATGAGCAGTTCTTC
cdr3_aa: CASSFAGLYNEQFF

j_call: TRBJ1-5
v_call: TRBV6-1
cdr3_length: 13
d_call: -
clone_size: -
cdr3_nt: TGTGCCAGCACTCCCCTTCCCAATCAGCCCCAGCATTTT
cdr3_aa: CASTPLPNQPQHF

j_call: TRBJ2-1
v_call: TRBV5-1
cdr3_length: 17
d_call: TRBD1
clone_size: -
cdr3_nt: TGCGCCAGCAGCTGGGACAGACCGGGACAGGGGCACCATGAGCAGTTCTTC
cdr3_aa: CASSWDRPGQGHHEQFF

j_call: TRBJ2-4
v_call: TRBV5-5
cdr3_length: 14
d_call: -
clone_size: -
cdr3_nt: TGTGCCAGCAGCTCGCTGACCGGGGAGGACATTCAGTACTTC
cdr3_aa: CASSSLTGEDIQYF

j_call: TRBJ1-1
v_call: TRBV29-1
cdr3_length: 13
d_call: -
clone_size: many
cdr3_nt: TGCAGCGTTCAAAGAGGGGCGAACACTGAAGCTTTCTTT
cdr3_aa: CSVQRGANTEAFF

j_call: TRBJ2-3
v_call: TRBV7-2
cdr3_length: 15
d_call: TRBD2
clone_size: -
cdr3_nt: TGTGCCAGCAGCTTAGGCGGGAGCCCAGGAGATACGCAGTATTTT
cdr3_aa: CASSLGGSPGDTQYF

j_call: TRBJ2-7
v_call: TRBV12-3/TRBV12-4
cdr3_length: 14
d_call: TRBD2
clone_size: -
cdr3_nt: TGTGCCAGCAGCCCAGCGGGATTTCCCTACGAGCAGTACTTC
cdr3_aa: CASSPAGFPYEQYF

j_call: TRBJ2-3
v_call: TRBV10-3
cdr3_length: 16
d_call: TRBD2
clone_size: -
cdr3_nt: TGTGCCATCAGTGAGTCACTAGCGGGAGGCACAGATACGCAGTATTTT
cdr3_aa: CAISESLAGGTDTQYF

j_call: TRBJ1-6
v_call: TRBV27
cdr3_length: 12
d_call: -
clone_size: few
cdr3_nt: TGTGCCAGCAGTGGGGTTAATTCACCCCTCCACTTT
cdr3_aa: CASSGVNSPLHF

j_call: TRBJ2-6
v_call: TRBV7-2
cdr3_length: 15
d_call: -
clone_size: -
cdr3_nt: TGTGCCAGCAGCTTAAGTTGGGCTGGGGCCAACGTCCTGACTTTC
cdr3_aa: CASSLSWAGANVLTF

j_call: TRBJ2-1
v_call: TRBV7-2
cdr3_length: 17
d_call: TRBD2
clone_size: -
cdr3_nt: TGTGCCAGCAGCTTCCAAGCGGGAGGCTCCTTCGGTGGTGAGCAGTTCTTC
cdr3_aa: CASSFQAGGSFGGEQFF

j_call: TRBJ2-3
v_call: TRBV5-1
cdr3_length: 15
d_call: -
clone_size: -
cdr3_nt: TGCGCCAGCAGCTTGGTTTCAGGGAGCACAGATACGCAGTATTTT
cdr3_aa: CASSLVSGSTDTQYF

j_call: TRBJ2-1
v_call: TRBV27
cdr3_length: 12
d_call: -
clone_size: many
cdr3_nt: TGTGCCAGCAGCCATAGTTACAATGAGCAGTTCTTC
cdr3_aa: CASSHSYNEQFF

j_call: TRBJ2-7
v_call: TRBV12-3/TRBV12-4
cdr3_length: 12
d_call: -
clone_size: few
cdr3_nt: TGTGCCAGCAGCCGTCAAAGCTGGGAGCAGTACTTC
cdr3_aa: CASSRQSWEQYF

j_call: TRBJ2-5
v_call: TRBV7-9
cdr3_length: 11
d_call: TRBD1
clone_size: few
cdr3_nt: TGTGCCAGCAGCCTGCAGGGACAGGGCTACTTC
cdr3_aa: CASSLQGQGYF

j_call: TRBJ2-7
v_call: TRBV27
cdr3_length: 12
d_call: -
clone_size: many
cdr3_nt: TGTGCCAGCGGCCCGTCGTCCTACGAGCAGTACTTC
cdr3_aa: CASGPSSYEQYF

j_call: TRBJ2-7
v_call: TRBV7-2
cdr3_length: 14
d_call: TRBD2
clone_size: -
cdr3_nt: TGTGCCAGCAGCTTAGGACTAGCTTACGCCGAGCAGTACTTC
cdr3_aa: CASSLGLAYAEQYF